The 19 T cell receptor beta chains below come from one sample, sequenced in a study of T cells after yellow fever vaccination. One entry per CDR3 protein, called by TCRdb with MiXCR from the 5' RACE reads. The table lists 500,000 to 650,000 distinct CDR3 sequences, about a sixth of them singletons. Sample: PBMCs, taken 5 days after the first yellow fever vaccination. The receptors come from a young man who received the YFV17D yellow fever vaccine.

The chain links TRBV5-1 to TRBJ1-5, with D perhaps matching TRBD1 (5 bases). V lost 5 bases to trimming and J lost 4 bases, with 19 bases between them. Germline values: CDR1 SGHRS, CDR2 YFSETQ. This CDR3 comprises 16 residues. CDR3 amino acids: CASSPDTGFGNQPQHF. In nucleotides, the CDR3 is TGCGCCAGCAGTCCGGACACGGGTTTTGGGAATCAGCCCCAGCATTTT. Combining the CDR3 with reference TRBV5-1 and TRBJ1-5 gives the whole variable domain KAGVTQTPRYLIKTRGQQVTLSCSPISGHRSVSWYQQTPGQGLQFLFEYFSETQRNKGNFPGRFSGRQFSNSRSEMNVSTLELGDSALYLCASSPDTGFGNQPQHFGDGTRLSIL.

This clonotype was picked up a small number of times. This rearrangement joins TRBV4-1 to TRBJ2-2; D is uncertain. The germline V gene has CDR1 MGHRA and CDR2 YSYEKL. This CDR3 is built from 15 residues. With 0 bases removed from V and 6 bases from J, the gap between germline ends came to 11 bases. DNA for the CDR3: TGCGCCAGCAGCCAAGAAGGATTTTGGGCCGGGGAGCTGTTTTTT. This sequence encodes CASSQEGFWAGELFF.

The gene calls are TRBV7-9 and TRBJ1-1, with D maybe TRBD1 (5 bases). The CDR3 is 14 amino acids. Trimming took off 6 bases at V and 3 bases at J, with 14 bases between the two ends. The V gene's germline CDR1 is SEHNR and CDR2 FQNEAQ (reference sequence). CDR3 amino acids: CASSLQAGDTEAFF. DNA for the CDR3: TGTGCCAGCAGTTTACAGGCGGGCGACACTGAAGCTTTCTTT.

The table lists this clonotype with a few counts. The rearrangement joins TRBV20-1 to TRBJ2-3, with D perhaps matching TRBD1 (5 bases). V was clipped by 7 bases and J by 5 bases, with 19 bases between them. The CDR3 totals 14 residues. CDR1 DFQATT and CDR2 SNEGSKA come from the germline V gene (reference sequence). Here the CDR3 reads CSVPRRQPLDTQYF. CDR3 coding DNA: TGCAGTGTCCCAAGGCGACAGCCTCTAGATACGCAGTATTTT.

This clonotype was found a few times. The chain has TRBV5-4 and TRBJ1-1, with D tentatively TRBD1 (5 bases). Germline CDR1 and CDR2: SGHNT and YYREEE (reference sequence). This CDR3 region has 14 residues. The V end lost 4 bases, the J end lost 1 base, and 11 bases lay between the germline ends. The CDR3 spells CASSASTANTEAFF. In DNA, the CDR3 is TGTGCCAGCAGCGCCTCGACAGCGAACACTGAAGCTTTCTTT.

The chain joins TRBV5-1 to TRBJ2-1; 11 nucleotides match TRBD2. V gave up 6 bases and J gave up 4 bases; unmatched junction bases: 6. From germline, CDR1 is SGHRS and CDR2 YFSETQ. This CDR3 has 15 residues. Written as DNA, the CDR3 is TGCGCCAGCATCGGGCTAGCGGGGGGATACAATGAGCAGTTCTTC. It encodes CASIGLAGGYNEQFF.

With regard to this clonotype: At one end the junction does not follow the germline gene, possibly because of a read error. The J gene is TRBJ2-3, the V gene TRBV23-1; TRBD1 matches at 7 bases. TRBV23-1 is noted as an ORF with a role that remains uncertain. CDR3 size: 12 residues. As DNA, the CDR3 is TGCGCCAGCAGTGGGGACAGTCCCCTAAAGCATTTT. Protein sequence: CASSGDSPLKHF.

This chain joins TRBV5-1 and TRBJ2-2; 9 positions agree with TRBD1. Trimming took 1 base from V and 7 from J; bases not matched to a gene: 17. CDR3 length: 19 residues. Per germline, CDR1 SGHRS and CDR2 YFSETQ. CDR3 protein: CASSLTVRMGQGRDGELFF. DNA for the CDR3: TGCGCCAGCAGCTTGACCGTACGAATGGGACAGGGTAGAGACGGGGAGCTGTTTTTT.

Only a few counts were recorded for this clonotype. The CDR3 nucleotides read TGTGCCAGCAGTTTATTATCGCGGCCGAACACCGGGGAGCTGTTTTTT. Protein sequence: CASSLLSRPNTGELFF. This chain uses TRBV12-3 or TRBV12-4 with TRBJ2-2; D unclear. The ends were cut back, 2 bases at V and 0 bases at J, with 10 bases in the middle. The CDR3 runs 16 residues.

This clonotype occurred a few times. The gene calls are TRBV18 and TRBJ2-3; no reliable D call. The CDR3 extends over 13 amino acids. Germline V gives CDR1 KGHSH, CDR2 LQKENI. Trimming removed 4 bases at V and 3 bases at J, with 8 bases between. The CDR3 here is CASSQSATDTQYF. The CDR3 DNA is TGTGCCAGCTCACAGTCAGCGACAGATACGCAGTATTTT.

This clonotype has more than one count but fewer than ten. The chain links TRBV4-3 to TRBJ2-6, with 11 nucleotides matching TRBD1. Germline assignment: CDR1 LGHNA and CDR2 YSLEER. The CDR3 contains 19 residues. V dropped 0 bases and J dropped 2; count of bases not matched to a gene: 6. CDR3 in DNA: TGCGCCAGCAGCCAAGATCTATGGACAGGGGGCGCTGGGGCCAACGTCCTGACTTTC. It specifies CASSQDLWTGGAGANVLTF.

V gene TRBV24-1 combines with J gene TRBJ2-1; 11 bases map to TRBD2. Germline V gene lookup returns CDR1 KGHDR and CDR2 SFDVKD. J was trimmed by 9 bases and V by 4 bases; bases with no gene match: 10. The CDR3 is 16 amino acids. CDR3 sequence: CATSEGVASGGSEQFF. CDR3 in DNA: TGTGCCACCAGTGAGGGGGTAGCTAGCGGGGGGAGTGAGCAGTTCTTC.

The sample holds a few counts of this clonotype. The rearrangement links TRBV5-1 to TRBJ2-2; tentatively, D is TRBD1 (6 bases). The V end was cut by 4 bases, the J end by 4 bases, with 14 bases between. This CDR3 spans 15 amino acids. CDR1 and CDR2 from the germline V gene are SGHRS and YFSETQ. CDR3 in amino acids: CASSIRTDLTGELFF. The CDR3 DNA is TGCGCCAGCAGCATACGGACAGATCTCACCGGGGAGCTGTTTTTT.

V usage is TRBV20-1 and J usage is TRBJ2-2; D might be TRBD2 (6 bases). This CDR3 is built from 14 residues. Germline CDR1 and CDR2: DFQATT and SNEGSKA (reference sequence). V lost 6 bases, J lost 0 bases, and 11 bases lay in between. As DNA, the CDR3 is TGCAGTGCCCCAGTAGCGGCGAACACCGGGGAGCTGTTTTTT. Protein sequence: CSAPVAANTGELFF.

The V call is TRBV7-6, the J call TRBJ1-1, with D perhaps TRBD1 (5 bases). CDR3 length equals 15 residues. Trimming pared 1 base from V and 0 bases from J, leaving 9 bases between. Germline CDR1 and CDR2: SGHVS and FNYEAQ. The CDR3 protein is CASSLGQTLNTEAFF. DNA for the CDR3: TGTGCCAGCAGCTTAGGACAGACATTGAACACTGAAGCTTTCTTT.

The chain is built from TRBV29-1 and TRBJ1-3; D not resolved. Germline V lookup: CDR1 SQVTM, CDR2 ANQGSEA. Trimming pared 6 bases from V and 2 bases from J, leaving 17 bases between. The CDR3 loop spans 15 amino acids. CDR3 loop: CSVLTPAEPGNTIYF. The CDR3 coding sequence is TGCAGCGTACTAACCCCTGCAGAGCCTGGAAACACCATATATTTT.

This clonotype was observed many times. The CDR3 DNA is TGTGCCAGTCATAGGTCAGTTAGCACAGATACGCAGTATTTT. Translating it yields CASHRSVSTDTQYF. The gene calls are TRBV6-1 and TRBJ2-3, with no clear D. The CDR3 consists of 14 residues. Germline V lookup: CDR1 MNHNS, CDR2 SASEGT. V lost 9 bases to trimming and J lost 0 bases, with 13 bases between them.

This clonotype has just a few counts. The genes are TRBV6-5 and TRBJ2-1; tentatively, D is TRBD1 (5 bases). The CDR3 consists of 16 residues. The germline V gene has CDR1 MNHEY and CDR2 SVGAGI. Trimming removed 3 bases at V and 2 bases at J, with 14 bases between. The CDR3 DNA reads TGTGCCAGCAGTTATAAAGTCAGGGTCCCCTACAATGAGCAGTTCTTC. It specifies CASSYKVRVPYNEQFF.

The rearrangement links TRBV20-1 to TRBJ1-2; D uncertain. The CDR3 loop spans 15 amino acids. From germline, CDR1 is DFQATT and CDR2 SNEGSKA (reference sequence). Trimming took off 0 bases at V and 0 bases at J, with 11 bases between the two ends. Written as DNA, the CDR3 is TGCAGTGCTAGAGATGGTGGCAGCCCTAACTATGGCTACACCTTC. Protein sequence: CSARDGGSPNYGYTF.